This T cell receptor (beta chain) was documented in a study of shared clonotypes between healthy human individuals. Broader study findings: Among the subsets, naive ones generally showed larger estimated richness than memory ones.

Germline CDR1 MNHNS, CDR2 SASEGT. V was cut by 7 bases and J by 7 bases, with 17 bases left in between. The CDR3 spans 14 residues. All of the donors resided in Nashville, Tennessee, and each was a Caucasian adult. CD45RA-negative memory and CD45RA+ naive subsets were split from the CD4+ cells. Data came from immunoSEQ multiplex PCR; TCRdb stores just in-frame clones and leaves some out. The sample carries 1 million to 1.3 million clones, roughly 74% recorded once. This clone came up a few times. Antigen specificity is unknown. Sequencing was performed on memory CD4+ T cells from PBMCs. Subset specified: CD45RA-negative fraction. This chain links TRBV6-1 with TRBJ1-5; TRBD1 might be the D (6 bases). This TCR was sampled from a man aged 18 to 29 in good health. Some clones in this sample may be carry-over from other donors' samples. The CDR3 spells CASINIGTIQPQHF. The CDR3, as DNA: TGTGCCAGCATCAATATAGGGACAATACAGCCCCAGCATTTT.